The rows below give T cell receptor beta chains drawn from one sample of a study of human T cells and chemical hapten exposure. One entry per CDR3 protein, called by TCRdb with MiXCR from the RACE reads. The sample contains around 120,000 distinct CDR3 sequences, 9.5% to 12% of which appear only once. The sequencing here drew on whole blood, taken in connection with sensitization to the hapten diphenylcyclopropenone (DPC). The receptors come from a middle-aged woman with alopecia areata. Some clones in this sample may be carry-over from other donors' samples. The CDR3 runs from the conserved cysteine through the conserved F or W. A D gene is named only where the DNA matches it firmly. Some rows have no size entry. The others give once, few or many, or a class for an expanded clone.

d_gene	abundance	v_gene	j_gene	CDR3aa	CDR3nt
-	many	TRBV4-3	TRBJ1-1	CASSQGWNTEAFF	TGCGCCAGCAGCCAAGGCTGGAACACTGAAGCTTTCTTT
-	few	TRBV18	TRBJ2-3	CASSPPSAADTQYF	TGTGCCAGCTCACCACCGAGCGCTGCAGATACGCAGTATTTT
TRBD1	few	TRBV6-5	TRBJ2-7	CASSRGTGGGVGQSEQYF	TGTGCCAGCAGCCGAGGGACAGGGGGCGGTGTCGGGCAGAGCGAGCAGTACTTC
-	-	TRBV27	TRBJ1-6	CASSAYRAAGAPLHF	TGTGCCAGCAGTGCATACAGGGCCGCAGGTGCACCCCTCCACTTT
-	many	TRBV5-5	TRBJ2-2	CASSLAGQSNTGELFF	TGTGCCAGCAGCTTGGCTGGACAGTCGAACACCGGGGAGCTGTTTTTT
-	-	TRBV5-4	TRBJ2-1	CASSLGSGPLNEQFF	TGTGCCAGCAGCTTGGGTTCTGGACCACTTAATGAGCAGTTCTTC
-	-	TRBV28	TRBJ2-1	CASSLRKGWVNEQFF	TGTGCCAGCAGTTTGAGGAAGGGTTGGGTGAATGAGCAGTTCTTC
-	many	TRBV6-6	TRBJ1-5	CASSYSAANQPQHF	TGTGCCAGCAGTTATTCGGCTGCGAATCAGCCCCAGCATTTT
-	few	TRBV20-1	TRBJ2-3	CSARDPQLPGLTTDTQYF	TGCAGTGCTAGAGATCCCCAACTGCCGGGACTTACTACAGATACGCAGTATTTT
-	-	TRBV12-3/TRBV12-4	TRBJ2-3	CASSHSSGTRQRDWGTDTQYF	TGTGCCAGCAGTCATTCCTCCGGGACACGACAGCGGGACTGGGGCACAGATACGCAGTATTTT
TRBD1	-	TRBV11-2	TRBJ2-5	CPSSLEGAKGTQYF	TGTCCCAGCAGCTTAGAGGGGGCGAAGGGGACCCAGTACTTC
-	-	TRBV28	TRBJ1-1	CASQGGTEAFF	TGTGCCAGTCAGGGTGGCACTGAAGCTTTCTTT
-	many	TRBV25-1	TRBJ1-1	CASKEDGAVNTEAFF	TGTGCCAGCAAGGAAGATGGGGCCGTCAACACTGAAGCTTTCTTT
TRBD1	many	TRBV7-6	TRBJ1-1	CASSPRQGLNTEAFF	TGTGCCAGCAGCCCCCGACAGGGATTGAACACTGAAGCTTTCTTT
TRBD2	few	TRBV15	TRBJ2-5	CATSSSTSGFQETQYF	TGTGCCACCAGCAGTTCGACTAGCGGGTTTCAAGAGACCCAGTACTTC
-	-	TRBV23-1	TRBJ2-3	CASRKGGGLFTDTQYF	TGCGCCAGCAGAAAAGGGGGAGGTCTATTTACAGATACGCAGTATTTT
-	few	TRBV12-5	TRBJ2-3	CASGLGTGSTDTQYF	TGTGCTAGTGGTTTGGGCACAGGCAGCACAGATACGCAGTATTTT
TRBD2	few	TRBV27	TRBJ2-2	CASSSSGRAAGELFF	TGTGCCAGCAGTTCTAGCGGGAGGGCCGCCGGGGAGCTGTTTTTT
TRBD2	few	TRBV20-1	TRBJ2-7	CSAPSPGLAGVGEQYF	TGCAGTGCTCCCAGCCCAGGACTAGCGGGAGTTGGAGAGCAGTACTTC
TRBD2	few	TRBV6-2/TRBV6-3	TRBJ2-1	CASSYSSGRSSYNEQFF	TGTGCCAGCAGTTACTCGAGCGGGAGGAGCTCCTACAATGAGCAGTTCTTC
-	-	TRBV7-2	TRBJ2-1	CASSLTTSTDLNYDEQFF	TGTGCCAGCAGCTTAACCACCTCGACGGACCTTAATTACGATGAGCAGTTCTTC
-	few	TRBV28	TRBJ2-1	CASRSTYNEQFF	TGTGCCAGCAGATCGACCTACAATGAGCAGTTCTTC
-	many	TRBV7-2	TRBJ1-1	CASSLSTGSNTEAFF	TGTGCCAGCAGCCTTAGTACGGGATCGAACACTGAAGCTTTCTTT
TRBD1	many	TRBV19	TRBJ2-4	CASSIGTGQNIQYF	TGTGCCAGTAGTATCGGGACAGGGCAAAACATTCAGTACTTC
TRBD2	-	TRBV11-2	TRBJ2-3	CASSLVQLAGRLPDTQYF	TGTGCCAGCAGCTTAGTGCAACTAGCGGGGCGACTCCCCGATACGCAGTATTTT
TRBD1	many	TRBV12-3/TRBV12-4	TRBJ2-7	CASSFGTGREQYF	TGTGCCAGCAGTTTCGGGACAGGGCGCGAGCAGTACTTC
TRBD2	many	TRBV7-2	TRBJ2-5	CASSLGLAGGFQETQYF	TGTGCCAGCAGCTTAGGACTAGCGGGGGGCTTTCAAGAGACCCAGTACTTC
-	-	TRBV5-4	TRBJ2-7	CASSPGTYEGEQYF	TGTGCCAGCAGCCCCGGGACCTACGAGGGCGAGCAGTACTTC
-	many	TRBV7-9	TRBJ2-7	CASSLTAASYEQYF	TGTGCCAGCAGCTTAACGGCGGCCTCCTACGAGCAGTACTTC
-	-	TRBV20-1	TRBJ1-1	CSASAGRNTEAFF	TGCAGTGCTAGCGCGGGGCGGAACACTGAAGCTTTCTTT
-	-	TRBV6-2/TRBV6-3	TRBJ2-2	CASSYPQGSGTGELFF	TGTGCCAGCAGTTACCCTCAGGGGTCAGGCACCGGGGAGCTGTTTTTT
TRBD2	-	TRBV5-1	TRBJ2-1	CASSLVGRANVNEQFF	TGCGCCAGCAGCTTGGTCGGGAGGGCCAACGTCAATGAGCAGTTCTTC
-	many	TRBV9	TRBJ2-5	CASSELVQETQYF	TGTGCCAGCAGCGAGCTTGTTCAAGAGACCCAGTACTTC